The 28 T cell receptor beta chains presented below share a single source sample, sequenced in a study of breast tumors, draining lymph nodes, adjacent tissues. Samples came from axillary lymph nodes draining the breast cancer. MiXCR, run by TCRdb on the multiplex PCR reads, gives a single entry per CDR3 protein. The table has about 230,000 distinct CDR3 sequences, 32% seen once. Sequencing input: axillary lymph node tissue. The receptors here all came from a female donor with breast cancer. Some clones in this sample may be carry-over from other donors' samples.

This clonotype was seen repeatedly, ten times or more. The rearrangement joins TRBV5-1 to TRBJ2-1; 10 bases align to TRBD1. Losses at the gene ends were 5 bases for V and 5 bases for J; bases not matched to a gene: 7. The V gene's germline CDR1 is SGHRS and CDR2 YFSETQ. CDR3 size: 15 residues. The CDR3 sequence: CASRVGTGANNEQFF. CDR3 nucleotide sequence: TGCGCCAGCAGGGTGGGGACAGGGGCTAACAATGAGCAGTTCTTC.

This clonotype was seen many times. The V and J genes are TRBV24-1 and TRBJ2-7, with TRBD1 matching over 10 bases. Germline V gene data show CDR1 as KGHDR and CDR2 as SFDVKD. With V trimmed by 4 bases and J by 5 bases, 7 bases remained unmatched. The CDR3 covers 15 residues. The CDR3 sequence is CATSDPGTGENEQYF. For the CDR3, the DNA is TGTGCCACCAGTGACCCAGGGACAGGGGAGAACGAGCAGTACTTC.

This clonotype was seen ten or more times. The chain links TRBV5-4 to TRBJ2-5; 7 bases map to TRBD2. Germline CDR1 and CDR2: SGHNT and YYREEE (reference sequence). This CDR3 contains 14 residues. Losses at the gene ends were 5 bases for V and 1 base for J; bases not matched to a gene: 5. This CDR3 is CASSQSGAQETQYF. As DNA, the CDR3 is TGTGCCAGCAGTCAGAGCGGGGCCCAAGAGACCCAGTACTTC. The entire variable domain, with the rest obtained from reference TRBV5-4 and TRBJ2-5, is as follows: ETGVTQSPTHLIKTRGQQVTLRCSSQSGHNTVSWYQQALGQGPQFIFQYYREEENGRGNFPPRFSGLQFPNYSSELNVNALELDDSALYLCASSQSGAQETQYFGPGTRLLVL.

The V call is TRBV29-1, the J call TRBJ2-7, with D tentatively TRBD1 or TRBD2 (6 bases each). The V and J ends lost 4 bases and 3 bases respectively, with 13 bases between them. The CDR3 has 13 amino acids. CDR1 is SQVTM, CDR2 ANQGSEA, per germline. Here the CDR3 reads CSVGGANHYEQYF. The CDR3 DNA reads TGCAGCGTTGGGGGGGCCAATCACTACGAGCAGTACTTC.

This clonotype was counted at least ten times. This chain joins TRBV19 and TRBJ1-4; the match to TRBD1 covers 8 bases. The CDR3 contains 16 residues. The V gene end was trimmed by 3 bases and the J gene end by 5 bases; junction bases not matched to a gene: 8. Germline CDR1 LNHDA, CDR2 SQIVND (reference sequence). In DNA form, the CDR3 reads TGTGCCAGTAGTATCCAGGGGGCGCCATCGAATGAAAAACTGTTTTTT. Translated, it gives CASSIQGAPSNEKLFF.

This chain joins TRBV12-3 or TRBV12-4 and TRBJ1-2, with D unresolved. CDR3 size: 14 residues. Trimming took 7 bases from V and 1 from J, leaving 13 bases between them. CDR3 DNA: TGTGCCAGCACCCGCGGCGGGGTTAACTATGGCTACACCTTC. Translation gives CASTRGGVNYGYTF.

This sequence joins TRBV7-6 and TRBJ1-2; 7 nucleotides match TRBD1. The CDR3 length is 17 residues. With 1 base clipped from V and 4 bases from J, the junction kept 12 bases outside the gene matches. CDR1 and CDR2 from the germline V gene are SGHVS and FNYEAQ. The CDR3 spells CASSLDRGAGSTYGYTF. In nucleotides, the CDR3 is TGTGCCAGCAGCTTAGACAGGGGCGCTGGATCCACCTATGGCTACACCTTC. Drawing the rest from reference TRBV7-6 and TRBJ1-2, the complete variable domain is GAGVSQSPRYKVTKRGQDVALRCDPISGHVSLYWYRQALGQGPEFLTYFNYEAQQDKSGLPNDRFSAERPEGSISTLTIQRTEQRDSAMYRCASSLDRGAGSTYGYTFGSGTRLTVV.

The CDR3 DNA reads TGCAGTGCTAGTTGGGCCCGAGAGGGACAGGGAGGCGGCTACACCTTC. Translating it yields CSASWAREGQGGGYTF. The chain has TRBV20-1 and TRBJ1-2; 9 nucleotides line up with TRBD1. The ends lost 3 bases at V and 8 bases at J; junction bases unmatched: 16. CDR1 DFQATT and CDR2 SNEGSKA come from the germline V gene (reference sequence). This CDR3 is built from 16 residues.

For this clonotype: Being one base from a much bigger clone, this may be a read error. This chain links TRBV7-8 with TRBJ2-7, with TRBD2 as a possible D gene (6 bases). The CDR3 is 15 residues long. Germline CDR1 reads SGHVS; CDR2 reads FQNEAQ. V was clipped by 10 bases and J by 3 bases, with 22 bases between them. DNA for the CDR3: TGTGCCAACAGATATCTAGCGAGAGAGATCTACGAGCAGTACTTC. Its translation: CANRYLAREIYEQYF.

Turning to this clonotype: This may be a read error, as it is one base from a much larger clone. The gene calls are TRBV5-6 and TRBJ2-3; D is undetermined. Germline lookup yields CDR1 SGHDT and CDR2 YYEEEE. V was trimmed by 1 base and J by 1 base, leaving 10 bases between them. The CDR3 runs to 15 residues. The CDR3 loop reads CASSLLSTRTDTQYF. The DNA for the CDR3 is TGTGCCAGCAGCTTGCTTTCCACGCGCACAGATACGCAGTATTTT.

This clonotype was counted many times. This sequence joins TRBV6-1 and TRBJ1-2; D unresolved. This CDR3 has 13 residues. The germline gives CDR1 MNHNS, CDR2 SASEGT. The ends were cut back, 2 bases at V and 4 bases at J, with 8 bases in the middle. The CDR3 protein is CASSETQFYGYTF. The CDR3 nucleotides read TGTGCCAGCAGTGAAACACAATTCTATGGCTACACCTTC.

In its sample, this clonotype was seen many times. The rearrangement links TRBV2 to TRBJ1-2; 11 bases agree with TRBD1. V dropped 7 bases and J dropped 14; count of bases not matched to a gene: 18. The CDR3 sequence is 15 residues long. CDR1 is SNHLY, CDR2 FYNNEI, per germline. CDR3 in amino acids: CASTGQGVGWGGVTF. The CDR3 DNA sequence: TGTGCCAGCACGGGACAGGGGGTCGGGTGGGGTGGCGTAACCTTC.

This clonotype was detected ten times or more. The V gene is TRBV29-1, the J gene TRBJ2-5; 11 bases line up with TRBD1. Germline CDR1 reads SQVTM; CDR2 reads ANQGSEA. This CDR3 is 13 amino acids long. V gave up 7 bases and J gave up 3 bases; unmatched junction bases: 4. Written as DNA, the CDR3 is TGCAGCGCCCGGACAGGGGGCGAAGAGACCCAGTACTTC. It yields the protein CSARTGGEETQYF. Variable domain in full (rest from reference TRBV29-1 and TRBJ2-5): SAVISQKPSRDICQRGTSLTIQCQVDSQVTMMFWYRQQPGQSLTLIATANQGSEATYESGFVIDKFPISRPNLTFSTLTVSNMSPEDSSIYLCSARTGGEETQYFGPGTRLLVL.

This clonotype was counted ten times or more. This chain links TRBV5-1 with TRBJ2-1; 9 bases agree with TRBD2. Trimming cost V 4 bases and J 7 bases; bases outside gene matches: 9. The CDR3 covers 15 residues. The germline CDR1 and CDR2 sequences are SGHRS and YFSETQ. CDR3 sequence reads: CASSEGAGGENEQFF. CDR3 nucleotide sequence: TGCGCCAGCAGCGAGGGAGCGGGGGGCGAGAATGAGCAGTTCTTC.

As for this clonotype: A much larger clonotype is one base distant, so this may be a read error. V is TRBV24-1 and J is TRBJ1-1; D might be TRBD1 (5 bases). The CDR3 runs to 13 residues. In germline, CDR1 is KGHDR, CDR2 SFDVKD. CDR3 bases: TGTGCCGCCAGGGAAGGGATGAACACTGAAGCTTTCTTT. This encodes CAAREGMNTEAFF.

In regard to this clonotype: Germline is not matched at one junction end, which may reflect a read error. This rearrangement joins TRBV5-1 to TRBJ2-7, with a weak D call TRBD2 (6 bases). Germline V gene data show CDR1 as SGHRS and CDR2 as YFSETQ. The CDR3 is 16 residues long. The CDR3 reads CASSLESGRLDYEQHF. Here the CDR3 DNA reads TGCGCCAGCAGCTTAGAGTCGGGACGTTTGGACTACGAGCAGCACTTC.

This clonotype was counted ten times or more. In DNA, the CDR3 is TGTGCCCACGGTCCTGGCTACTACGAGCAGTACTTC. Translated: CAHGPGYYEQYF. The chain has TRBV6-1 and TRBJ2-7, with D unclear. V was shortened by 11 bases and J by 3 bases, with 14 bases between the two germline ends. CDR3 length: 12 amino acids. The germline gives CDR1 MNHNS, CDR2 SASEGT.

At least ten counts were recorded for this clonotype. This may arise from a read error, as a much more abundant clone is one base away. The chain has TRBV20-1 and TRBJ2-6; possibly TRBD1 for D (5 bases). CDR3 length: 14 amino acids. The germline gives CDR1 DFQATT, CDR2 SNEGSKA (reference sequence). In DNA form, the CDR3 reads TGCAGTGCTAGAGGGCAGTCTGGGGCCACCGTCCTGACTTTC. Its translation: CSARGQSGATVLTF.

A word on this clonotype: Being one base from a much bigger clone, this may be a read error. The V gene is TRBV10-3, the J gene TRBJ1-3; D gene uncertain. CDR3 size: 16 residues. V was pared by 0 bases and J by 2 bases, with 11 bases between. Germline V gene sequence: CDR1 ENHRY, CDR2 SYGVKD. CDR3 in DNA: TGTGCCATCAGTGAGTCGGACGGGTCCCCTGGAAACACCATATATTTT. Translation gives CAISESDGSPGNTIYF.

This clonotype appeared a few times. The V gene is TRBV30, the J gene TRBJ2-1; 7 bases match TRBD2. The V segment lost 8 bases and the J segment 0 bases; nucleotides outside the gene matches: 10. The CDR3 loop spans 15 amino acids. Germline CDR1 GTSNPN, CDR2 SVGIG (reference sequence). CDR3 region: CARHGEGSSYNEQFF. CDR3 nucleotides: TGTGCCCGCCACGGGGAGGGGAGCTCCTACAATGAGCAGTTCTTC.

The V and J genes are TRBV12-3 or TRBV12-4 and TRBJ1-1, with TRBD1 identical over 11 bases. With V trimmed by 5 bases and J by 4 bases, 6 bases remained unmatched. The CDR3 loop spans 15 amino acids. The CDR3 DNA is TGTGCCAGCAGTGGACAGGGGGCGAAGGTCACTGAAGCTTTCTTT. Translation gives CASSGQGAKVTEAFF.

This clonotype has at least ten counts. This chain joins TRBV6-1 and TRBJ2-5; possibly TRBD1 or TRBD2 for D (7 bases each). Germline loops: CDR1 MNHNS, CDR2 SASEGT. The CDR3 covers 16 residues. Between the trimmed V and J ends, which lost 3 bases and 5 bases, there was a span of 19 bases. The CDR3 reads CASSDIAPGGAETQYF. The DNA for the CDR3 is TGTGCCAGCAGTGATATAGCTCCAGGGGGGGCGGAGACCCAGTACTTC.

The chain uses TRBV6-5 and TRBJ2-2; 13 positions agree with TRBD2. V shed 1 base, J shed 8 bases, and the junction held 10 bases outside the gene matches. This CDR3 has 18 amino acids. Germline V lookup: CDR1 MNHEY, CDR2 SVGAGI. For the CDR3, the DNA is TGTGCCAGCAGTTACTTAAAACCGGGACTAGCGGGATTTGGGGAGCTGTTTTTT. It yields the protein CASSYLKPGLAGFGELFF.

V and J are TRBV12-3 or TRBV12-4 and TRBJ2-6, with TRBD1 matching over 10 bases. The CDR3 length is 16 residues. The trim removed 3 bases at V and 2 bases at J, leaving 1 base unmatched. The CDR3 spells CASSFGQGAGANVLTF. CDR3 in DNA: TGTGCCAGCAGTTTCGGACAGGGGGCTGGGGCCAACGTCCTGACTTTC.

This clonotype appeared many times. The rearrangement uses TRBV18 and TRBJ2-1, with 8 bases matching TRBD2. The CDR3 is 16 amino acids. Trimming removed 6 bases from V and 7 bases from J; junction bases left unmatched: 14. Germline V CDR1 and CDR2: KGHSH, LQKENI. The CDR3 protein is CASSLLAGVLGNEQFF. In DNA, the CDR3 is TGTGCCAGCTCCCTTCTAGCGGGTGTGCTTGGTAATGAGCAGTTCTTC.

This clonotype was recorded at least ten times. The junction shows a germline mismatch at one end, possibly a read error. The chain uses TRBV6-6 and TRBJ1-6; maybe TRBD1 (5 bases). This CDR3 is built from 12 residues. Germline CDR1 and CDR2: MNHNY and SVGAGI (reference sequence). The CDR3 region is CASRGTNSLLHF. As DNA, the CDR3 is TGTGCCAGCAGGGGGACTAATTCACTCCTCCACTTT.

This clonotype was counted a few times. A much larger clone is a single base away; this may be a read error. This chain joins TRBV5-4 and TRBJ2-3; D is tentatively TRBD1 or TRBD2 (5 bases each). CDR1 is SGHNT and CDR2 is YYREEE in the germline V gene (reference sequence). V lost 4 bases and J lost 9, with 21 bases in between. There are 15 residues in the CDR3. CDR3 bases: TGTGCCAGCAGCCCGGGGTTAGCTCGCGAGGGGACGCAGTATTTT. Translated: CASSPGLAREGTQYF.

Concerning this clonotype: One end of the junction fails to match germline, which may point to a read error. The chain joins TRBV9 to TRBJ1-6; D is unresolved. CDR3 length: 14 residues. Looked up from germline, CDR1 is SGDLS and CDR2 is YYNGEE. The CDR3 loop is CAGSVTSYNSPLHF. CDR3 in DNA: TGTGCCGGCAGCGTAACTTCCTATAATTCACCCCTCCACTTT.